This T cell receptor beta chain was captured by sequencing in a study of T cell responses to AZD1222 COVID-19 vaccine. Study at large: Recipients boosted at about 4 weeks or about 12 weeks are pooled.

Notes on this clone: Its antigen remains unidentified.

General study results and limits: At study baseline, merely a handful of AZD1222 recipients were seropositive. Sampling captured repertoires only after the peak T cell response.

Per the germline V gene, CDR1 is MNHNY and CDR2 is SVGAGI (reference sequence). The V end was cut by 2 bases, the J end by 5 bases, with 16 bases between. The CDR3 loop spans 15 amino acids. The method was immunoSEQ multiplex PCR; TCRdb's version includes in-frame clones alone and lacks a portion of them. The data hold approximately 100,000 clones, with approximately 90% observed a single time. Here the sequenced sample was peripheral blood, taken on day 0 of AZD1222 vaccination. The chain joins TRBV6-6 to TRBJ2-7; D not certain. The sequence was collected from an adult in good health. This CDR3 reads CASSYPESPSDEQYF. CDR3 DNA sequence: TGTGCCAGCAGTTACCCAGAATCTCCGTCGGACGAGCAGTACTTC.